This entry lists 24 T cell receptor beta chains sequenced from one sample in a study of cytomegalovirus exposure and HLA in healthy donors (dated by TCRdb to about 2017). The library was produced with the immunoSEQ multiplex PCR assay. For the multiplex PCR, a mixture combining 60 forward primers for TCR Vbeta segments and 13 reverse primers for TCR Jbeta segments was used. What TCRdb holds here is the immuneACCESS table cut down to in-frame rearrangements. Part of the clones is not present; checked against another copy, under half of the missing clones reflect an unresolved V gene, and the others are unexplained. This sample holds 90,000 to 120,000 clones; over 70% were observed only once. The ten largest clones represent more than 2% of the sample. The sequencing sample was made of PBMCs. All receptors come from a man aged 30-40 years in good health and CMV-seronegative.

This clone has a handful of counts. This rearrangement joins TRBV5-1 to TRBJ2-1; TRBD1 is a possible D gene (6 bases). CDR1 is SGHRS and CDR2 is YFSETQ in the germline V gene. V lost 5 bases and J 5 bases, leaving 17 bases between the germline ends. This CDR3 comprises 15 residues. CDR3 in DNA: TGCGCCAGCAGACCCGGGGCAGGGGTCAACAATGAGCAGTTCTTC. This gives the protein CASRPGAGVNNEQFF.

V is TRBV19 and J is TRBJ1-1; possibly TRBD1 for D (5 bases). The V gene's germline CDR1 is LNHDA and CDR2 SQIVND (reference sequence). The ends were cut back, 7 bases at V and 2 bases at J, with 17 bases in the middle. The CDR3 runs to 15 residues. The CDR3 protein is CASTLTRGPNTEAFF. CDR3 in DNA: TGTGCCAGTACCCTAACGCGGGGCCCCAACACTGAAGCTTTCTTT.

The chain carries TRBV6-1 and TRBJ2-1; 8 bases map to TRBD2. The junction had 21 bases not matched to a gene; V was cut back by 4 bases and J by 7 bases. This CDR3 comprises 19 residues. Germline lookup yields CDR1 MNHNS and CDR2 SASEGT. CDR3 residues: CASSGPLTGTRGGRNEQFF. The CDR3 DNA follows: TGTGCCAGCAGTGGGCCCTTAACCGGGACTAGGGGGGGACGGAATGAGCAGTTCTTC.

The CDR3 bases are TGTGCCAGCAGCCGGGACAGGGGGCGCGACGAGCAGTACTTC. It codes for CASSRDRGRDEQYF. The V and J genes are TRBV5-6 and TRBJ2-7; 12 bases match TRBD1. The CDR3 has 14 residues. The V gene end was trimmed by 4 bases and the J gene end by 5 bases; junction bases not matched to a gene: 4. Germline assignment: CDR1 SGHDT and CDR2 YYEEEE. The full variable domain, completed using reference TRBV5-6 and TRBJ2-7, is DAGVTQSPTHLIKTRGQQVTLRCSPKSGHDTVSWYQQALGQGPQFIFQYYEEEERQRGNFPDRFSGHQFPNYSSELNVNALLLGDSALYLCASSRDRGRDEQYFGPGTRLTVT.

The chain links TRBV7-9 to TRBJ1-1; 10 bases map to TRBD1. This CDR3 has 17 residues. The V segment lost 3 bases and the J segment 0 bases; nucleotides outside the gene matches: 7. Looked up from germline, CDR1 is SEHNR and CDR2 is FQNEAQ (reference sequence). The chain's CDR3 is CASSLTTGGPMNTEAFF. The CDR3 region has the DNA TGTGCCAGCAGCTTGACGACAGGGGGCCCAATGAACACTGAAGCTTTCTTT.

The rearrangement joins TRBV10-2 to TRBJ1-1; 10 bases line up with TRBD1. Germline-derived CDR1 and CDR2 are WSHSY and SAAADI. The CDR3 is made up of 14 amino acids. The trim removed 6 bases at V and 4 bases at J, leaving 5 bases unmatched. The CDR3 DNA reads TGCGCCAGCAGCCGACAGGGGGCGGGCACTGAAGCTTTCTTT. This translates into CASSRQGAGTEAFF.

The chain employs TRBV4-1 and TRBJ2-5, with a tentative D call TRBD1 (5 bases). Germline lookup yields CDR1 MGHRA and CDR2 YSYEKL. This CDR3 spans 13 amino acids. Trimming took off 2 bases at V and 4 bases at J, with 8 bases between the two ends. In DNA, the CDR3 is TGCGCCAGCAGCCAAATAGGGGCAGAGACCCAGTACTTC. It is translated as CASSQIGAETQYF.

For the CDR3, the DNA is TGTGCCATCGGAGGCCGGGACATCACTGCTCAGACCTTC. It translates to CAIGGRDITAQTF. The chain has TRBV10-3 and TRBJ1-2; TRBD1 might be the D (6 bases). V was pared by 8 bases and J by 14 bases, with 24 bases between. This CDR3 spans 13 amino acids. Germline CDR1 reads ENHRY; CDR2 reads SYGVKD.

Here the CDR3 reads CATSRDLWLAGGTATDTQYF. The CDR3 bases are TGTGCCACCAGCAGAGATCTCTGGCTAGCGGGAGGTACCGCCACAGATACGCAGTATTTT. V usage is TRBV15 and J usage is TRBJ2-3; the match to TRBD2 covers 11 bases. Germline CDR1 and CDR2: LNHNV and YYDKDF (reference sequence). This CDR3 spans 20 amino acids. The V segment lost 0 bases and the J segment 2 bases; nucleotides outside the gene matches: 13.

The chain recombines TRBV2 with TRBJ2-7; TRBD2 agrees at 7 bases. With V trimmed by 7 bases and J by 0 bases, 12 bases remained unmatched. The CDR3 extends over 16 amino acids. Germline loops: CDR1 SNHLY, CDR2 FYNNEI. The CDR3 sequence is CASKPGWGGSSYEQYF. The DNA of the CDR3 is TGTGCCAGCAAGCCCGGGTGGGGGGGAAGCTCCTACGAGCAGTACTTC.

The chain links TRBV7-9 to TRBJ2-5; 7 bases fit TRBD1. After removal of 5 bases from V and 2 bases from J, the junction contained 5 bases not matched to a gene. This CDR3 is built from 14 residues. CDR1 SEHNR and CDR2 FQNEAQ come from the germline V gene (reference sequence). The CDR3 is CASSLRDRQETQYF. CDR3 in DNA: TGTGCCAGCAGCCTCCGGGACAGACAAGAGACCCAGTACTTC.

The rearrangement joins TRBV28 to TRBJ2-1, with 11 bases fitting TRBD2. Germline V CDR1 and CDR2: MDHEN, SYDVKM. This CDR3 is 15 amino acids long. V trimming: 3 bases; J trimming: 7 bases; junction bases outside the gene matches: 5. The CDR3 DNA reads TGTGCCAGCAGTTTGACTAGCGGGACAATTAATGAGCAGTTCTTC. Encoded protein: CASSLTSGTINEQFF.

The V and J genes are TRBV19 and TRBJ1-5, with D tentatively TRBD1 (6 bases). From germline, CDR1 is LNHDA and CDR2 SQIVND (reference sequence). The CDR3 has 14 amino acids. Trimming pared 7 bases from V and 0 bases from J, leaving 10 bases between. The CDR3 loop reads CASNRESSNQPQHF. The CDR3 coding sequence is TGTGCCAGTAACAGGGAAAGTAGCAATCAGCCCCAGCATTTT. Full variable domain (rest looked up from reference TRBV19 and TRBJ1-5): DGGITQSPKYLFRKEGQNVTLSCEQNLNHDAMYWYRQDPGQGLRLIYYSQIVNDFQKGDIAEGYSVSREKKESFPLTVTSAQKNPTAFYLCASNRESSNQPQHFGDGTRLSIL.

The chain carries TRBV11-3 and TRBJ2-7; D is unclear. The V gene lost 5 bases and the J gene lost 7 bases, with 9 bases spanning the gap. Looked up from germline, CDR1 is SGHNT and CDR2 is YENEEA. The CDR3 is 11 amino acids. The CDR3 spells CASSGGREQYF. The CDR3 nucleotides are TGTGCCAGCAGCGGCGGAAGAGAGCAGTACTTC.

This chain joins TRBV7-9 and TRBJ1-1, with D perhaps matching TRBD1 (6 bases). The CDR3 loop spans 16 amino acids. The V gene's germline CDR1 is SEHNR and CDR2 FQNEAQ (reference sequence). Trimming cost V 1 base and J 4 bases, with 16 bases left between them. This chain's CDR3 is CASSLEVLSRGTEAFF. CDR3 bases: TGTGCCAGCAGCTTAGAGGTCCTCTCCAGGGGCACTGAAGCTTTCTTT.

The genes are TRBV5-1 and TRBJ2-7; 10 bases align to TRBD2. The CDR3 totals 18 residues. The germline CDR1 and CDR2 sequences are SGHRS and YFSETQ. J lost 0 bases, V lost 0 bases, and 9 bases had no gene match. The CDR3 loop reads CASSLGASGGFSSYEQYF. The CDR3 region has the DNA TGCGCCAGCAGCTTGGGGGCTAGCGGGGGCTTTAGCTCCTACGAGCAGTACTTC.

This chain connects TRBV7-8 to TRBJ2-7; no firm D call. This CDR3 comprises 12 residues. V was pared by 1 base and J by 6 bases, with 7 bases between. Germline CDR1 is SGHVS and CDR2 is FQNEAQ. As DNA, the CDR3 is TGTGCCAGCAGCTTAGACGGTCGCGAGCAGTACTTC. Translation: CASSLDGREQYF.

The rearrangement uses TRBV1 and TRBJ1-1; the DNA was not used to check the table's D call, TRBD1. TRBV1 is flagged as a pseudogene. The CDR3 is 13 residues long. The DNA of the CDR3 is TGCACCAGCAGCCAAGATCCCCAGGGTGAAGCTTTCTTT. It yields the protein CTSSQDPQGEAFF.

This chain connects TRBV5-1 to TRBJ1-2, with D possibly TRBD1 on 5 matching bases. Trimming took 0 bases from V and 8 from J, leaving 17 bases between them. The CDR3 length is 15 residues. The germline V gene encodes CDR1 SGHRS and CDR2 YFSETQ. The CDR3 sequence is CASSLATGRERGYTF. The CDR3, as DNA: TGCGCCAGCAGCTTGGCGACGGGACGGGAGAGGGGCTACACCTTC.

The CDR3 nucleotides are TGTGCCAGCCAAAGCGGGAGCCTCTCCTACGAGCAGTACTTC. As protein: CASQSGSLSYEQYF. The chain carries TRBV2 and TRBJ2-7; 8 bases match TRBD2. CDR1 and CDR2 from the germline V gene are SNHLY and FYNNEI. CDR3 length: 14 amino acids. The V gene end was trimmed by 8 bases and the J gene end by 0 bases; junction bases not matched to a gene: 6.

The chain recombines TRBV28 with TRBJ2-7, with D possibly matching TRBD1 (5 bases). The CDR3 spans 14 residues. From germline, CDR1 is MDHEN and CDR2 SYDVKM. Trimming cost V 2 bases and J 4 bases, with 12 bases left between them. The CDR3 here is CASSLRQPIYEQYF. The CDR3 bases are TGTGCCAGCAGTTTACGACAGCCAATTTACGAGCAGTACTTC. Full variable domain (rest looked up from reference TRBV28 and TRBJ2-7): DVKVTQSSRYLVKRTGEKVFLECVQDMDHENMFWYRQDPGLGLRLIYFSYDVKMKEKGDIPEGYSVSREKKERFSLILESASTNQTSMYLCASSLRQPIYEQYFGPGTRLTVT.

DNA for the CDR3: TGCAGCGTCCCCTCGGGCGGGCACGAGCAGTACTTC. It specifies CSVPSGGHEQYF. The chain uses TRBV29-1 and TRBJ2-7; perhaps TRBD2 as D (5 bases). The CDR3 covers 12 residues. Deletions cut 6 bases from V and 5 bases from J, with 14 bases between. CDR1 is SQVTM, CDR2 ANQGSEA, per germline.

The chain links TRBV4-1 to TRBJ2-1; 9 nucleotides agree with TRBD2. Germline V gives CDR1 MGHRA, CDR2 YSYEKL. The CDR3 sequence is 20 residues long. The junction had 16 bases not matched to a gene; V was cut back by 4 bases and J by 0 bases. This CDR3 reads CASSPGLRLAGSSSYNEQFF. The CDR3 DNA follows: TGCGCCAGCAGCCCTGGTTTAAGGCTAGCGGGGTCGAGCTCCTACAATGAGCAGTTCTTC.

In regard to this clone: A read error may account for a junction end that differs from germline. The V call is TRBV7-7, the J call TRBJ2-1; weak D call: TRBD2 (5 bases). Germline values: CDR1 SSHAT, CDR2 FNYEAQ (reference sequence). The CDR3 has 14 amino acids. The CDR3 sequence: CASTPWAGGNEQFF. CDR3 DNA sequence: TGTGCTAGCACCCCGTGGGCAGGAGGAAATGAGCAGTTCTTC.